Below are 24 T cell receptor beta chains sequenced from a single sample in a study of blood T cell repertoires in COVID-19. Libraries were prepared by immunoSEQ multiplex PCR; TCRdb keeps only in-frame clonotypes and omits some of them. The table records approximately 310,000 clones, less than 85% of them present only once. The sample comprised PBMCs or T cells enriched from blood (not recorded which). Receptor source: a woman younger than 45 who had been exposed to COVID-19.

V usage is TRBV30 and J usage is TRBJ1-6; perhaps TRBD1 as D (5 bases). The CDR3 has 14 residues. The germline V and J ends were trimmed by 1 base and 7 bases, with 11 bases remaining between them. Germline-derived CDR1 and CDR2 are GTSNPN and SVGIG (reference sequence). This CDR3 is CAWSAVRVNSPLHF. CDR3 bases: TGTGCCTGGAGTGCCGTCAGGGTCAATTCACCCCTCCACTTT.

This clone was seen a handful of times. This chain connects TRBV7-9 to TRBJ2-5, with 12 bases fitting TRBD1. The junction had 6 bases not matched to a gene; V was cut back by 5 bases and J by 2 bases. This CDR3 has 16 residues. Germline CDR1 is SEHNR and CDR2 is FQNEAQ (reference sequence). The CDR3 coding sequence is TGTGCCAGCAGCCCTGGGGACAGGGGGCAACAAGAGACCCAGTACTTC. This codes for CASSPGDRGQQETQYF.

The chain employs TRBV7-9 and TRBJ2-7; TRBD2 might be the D (5 bases). The V and J ends lost 1 base and 5 bases respectively, with 12 bases between them. In germline, CDR1 is SEHNR, CDR2 FQNEAQ (reference sequence). The CDR3 extends over 14 amino acids. The CDR3 DNA reads TGTGCCAGCAGCTTAGTTTCTGAGGGCCACGAGCAGTACTTC. Residues: CASSLVSEGHEQYF.

The rearrangement joins TRBV28 to TRBJ2-5; maybe TRBD1 (5 bases). The germline CDR1 and CDR2 sequences are MDHEN and SYDVKM. V was clipped by 3 bases and J by 6 bases, with 14 bases between them. This CDR3 contains 14 residues. The CDR3 is CASSFEGRAKTQYF. CDR3 bases: TGTGCCAGCAGTTTCGAAGGCAGGGCGAAGACCCAGTACTTC.

The chain recombines TRBV15 with TRBJ2-5, with 7 bases that match TRBD2. Germline CDR1 LNHNV, CDR2 YYDKDF (reference sequence). CDR3 size: 17 residues. V trimming: 0 bases; J trimming: 5 bases; junction bases outside the gene matches: 12. The CDR3 DNA reads as TGTGCCACCAGCAGAGACCGGGGGGAGGGAGGGAGTGAGACCCAGTACTTC. This encodes CATSRDRGEGGSETQYF. The full variable domain, completed using reference TRBV15 and TRBJ2-5, is DAMVIQNPRYQVTQFGKPVTLSCSQTLNHNVMYWYQQKSSQAPKLLFHYYDKDFNNEADTPDNFQSRRPNTSFCFLDIRSPGLGDTAMYLCATSRDRGEGGSETQYFGPGTRLLVL.

The genes are TRBV13 and TRBJ1-1; D uncertain. Trimming left V 5 bases short and J 8 bases short, with 12 bases between. Germline V gives CDR1 PRHDT, CDR2 FYEKMQ (reference sequence). This CDR3 spans 12 amino acids. The CDR3 loop reads CASSRRGEEAFF. CDR3 nucleotides: TGTGCCAGCAGCCGCCGGGGAGAAGAAGCTTTCTTT. Drawing the rest from reference TRBV13 and TRBJ1-1, the complete variable domain is AAGVIQSPRHLIKEKRETATLKCYPIPRHDTVYWYQQGPGQDPQFLISFYEKMQSDKGSIPDRFSAQQFSDYHSELNMSSLELGDSALYFCASSRRGEEAFFGQGTRLTVV.

The chain uses TRBV19 and TRBJ1-5; D is uncertain. Germline V gives CDR1 LNHDA, CDR2 SQIVND (reference sequence). Trimming cost V 7 bases and J 1 base, with 14 bases left between them. The CDR3 spans 15 residues. CDR3 nucleotide sequence: TGTGCCAGTACCTTCACCCCGGGAAGCAATCAGCCCCAGCATTTT. This codes for CASTFTPGSNQPQHF.

The chain joins TRBV6-4 to TRBJ1-1; TRBD1 matches at 7 bases. V gave up 6 bases and J gave up 4 bases; unmatched junction bases: 8. Germline V gene data show CDR1 as MRHNA and CDR2 as SNTAGT. CDR3 size: 14 residues. Here the CDR3 reads CASRTNSGGTEAFF. Written as DNA, the CDR3 is TGTGCCAGCAGAACAAATTCAGGGGGCACTGAAGCTTTCTTT.

The rearrangement uses TRBV25-1 and TRBJ2-1; 9 nucleotides align to TRBD2. This CDR3 has 14 residues. The trim removed 0 bases at V and 14 bases at J, leaving 8 bases unmatched. Germline lookup yields CDR1 MGHDK and CDR2 SYGVNS. The chain's CDR3 is CASSEYTGGGAEFF. The CDR3 coding sequence is TGTGCCAGCAGTGAATATACTGGCGGGGGGGCGGAGTTCTTC.

The chain is built from TRBV4-3 and TRBJ1-2; 7 positions match TRBD1. The CDR3 has 17 residues. The germline V gene has CDR1 LGHNA and CDR2 YSLEER. Trimming cost V 4 bases and J 3 bases; bases outside gene matches: 14. CDR3 in DNA: TGCGCCAGCAGCCCGGCAGGGGGAACTTTTCTATACTATGGCTACACCTTC. It specifies CASSPAGGTFLYYGYTF.

The chain carries TRBV7-9 and TRBJ1-3; perhaps TRBD1 as D (5 bases). The germline CDR1 and CDR2 sequences are SEHNR and FQNEAQ (reference sequence). Trimming left V 5 bases short and J 3 bases short, with 14 bases between. CDR3 length equals 15 residues. CDR3 residues: CASSDTGELGNTIYF. The CDR3 region has the DNA TGTGCCAGCAGCGACACAGGTGAACTTGGAAACACCATATATTTT.

The rearrangement uses TRBV11-2 and TRBJ2-2; 10 positions match TRBD2. The V gene's germline CDR1 is SGHAT and CDR2 FQNNGV. J was trimmed by 1 base and V by 0 bases; bases with no gene match: 11. CDR3 length equals 20 residues. The CDR3 reads CASSLEYEPSGRRNTGELFF. CDR3 DNA sequence: TGTGCCAGCAGCTTAGAATATGAGCCTAGCGGGAGAAGGAACACCGGGGAGCTGTTTTTT.

The sample holds a few counts of this clone. This chain joins TRBV4-1 and TRBJ2-7; 7 bases map to TRBD1. The CDR3 contains 15 residues. Looked up from germline, CDR1 is MGHRA and CDR2 is YSYEKL. V dropped 3 bases and J dropped 5; count of bases not matched to a gene: 10. CDR3 sequence: CASSHRRQGRNEQYF. In DNA form, the CDR3 reads TGCGCCAGCAGCCATCGACGACAGGGACGGAACGAGCAGTACTTC.

As to this clone: One junction end does not reproduce the germline sequence, and a read error may be involved. This chain links TRBV6-5 with TRBJ2-7; D is possibly TRBD1 (6 bases). This CDR3 has 15 residues. Germline loops: CDR1 MNHEY, CDR2 SVGAGI. The CDR3, as DNA: TGTGCCAGCAGCTACTTGGCAGGGGAGCCCTACGAGCAGTACTTC. It codes for CASSYLAGEPYEQYF.

The J gene is TRBJ1-3, the V gene TRBV28, with 7 bases identical to TRBD1. Germline V gene data show CDR1 as MDHEN and CDR2 as SYDVKM. With 6 bases clipped from V and 4 bases from J, the junction kept 3 bases outside the gene matches. The CDR3 loop spans 13 amino acids. The CDR3 bases are TGTGCCAGCAGATTGACAGGGGGAAACACCATATATTTT. This gives the protein CASRLTGGNTIYF.

This chain's CDR3 is CASSQVQGVSEAFF. Here the CDR3 DNA reads TGTGCCAGCAGCCAAGTCCAGGGGGTTTCTGAAGCTTTCTTT. V usage is TRBV4-2 and J usage is TRBJ1-1; 7 nucleotides line up with TRBD1. Germline V lookup: CDR1 LGHNA, CDR2 YNFKEQ. The V and J ends lost 1 base and 6 bases, in that order; junction bases with no gene match: 5. CDR3 length: 14 amino acids.

The chain is built from TRBV10-2 and TRBJ2-7, with D hard to call. V was clipped by 8 bases and J by 4 bases, with 9 bases between them. Germline CDR1 WSHSY, CDR2 SAAADI. The CDR3 totals 11 residues. This CDR3 reads CASSQIYEQYF. The CDR3 coding sequence is TGCGCCAGCTCGCAGATATACGAGCAGTACTTC.

This rearrangement joins TRBV10-1 to TRBJ1-4; possibly TRBD1 for D (5 bases). This CDR3 contains 14 residues. The V end lost 4 bases, the J end lost 3 bases, and 9 bases lay between the germline ends. Germline V gene lookup returns CDR1 WNHNN and CDR2 SYGVQD (reference sequence). The CDR3 protein is CASSARGSNEKLFF. CDR3 bases: TGCGCCAGCAGTGCAAGGGGATCTAATGAAAAACTGTTTTTT.

CDR3 sequence (DNA): TGTGCCAGCAGCCAAGACTTCGGCAGGGCCAACTATGGCTACACCTTC. Its protein is CASSQDFGRANYGYTF. V is TRBV3-1 (or the pseudogene TRBV3-2) and J is TRBJ1-2; perhaps TRBD1 as D (5 bases). Trimming left V 0 bases short and J 2 bases short, with 13 bases between. The CDR3 has 16 residues. In germline, CDR1 is LGHDT, CDR2 YNNKEL (reference sequence).

The V gene is TRBV5-8, the J gene TRBJ1-5; perhaps TRBD1 as D (6 bases). V was cut by 0 bases and J by 6 bases, with 7 bases left in between. Germline V gene sequence: CDR1 SGHTS, CDR2 YDEGEE. The CDR3 sequence is 13 residues long. The CDR3: CASSLDRAQPQHF. The CDR3 DNA is TGTGCCAGCAGCTTGGACAGGGCTCAGCCCCAGCATTTT.

V gene TRBV6-5 combines with J gene TRBJ2-1; D remains unclear. Per germline, CDR1 MNHEY and CDR2 SVGAGI. The CDR3 totals 14 residues. Trimming pared 11 bases from V and 1 base from J, leaving 15 bases between. The DNA of the CDR3 is TGTGCCGTTAACAGTATTGGGTCCTACAATGAGCAGTTCTTC. It encodes CAVNSIGSYNEQFF.

Only a few counts were recorded for this clone. In nucleotides, the CDR3 is TGTGCCAGCAGTTACTCGGTAAGCGGGAGCGAGCAGTACTTC. Protein sequence: CASSYSVSGSEQYF. V gene TRBV6-2 or TRBV6-3 combines with J gene TRBJ2-7; 8 bases match TRBD2. J was trimmed by 6 bases and V by 0 bases; bases with no gene match: 4. Germline CDR1 and CDR2: MNHEY and SVGEGT. The CDR3 is made up of 14 amino acids.

The CDR3 loop reads CASSKERADTIYF. The CDR3 nucleotides are TGCGCCAGCAGCAAGGAGAGGGCGGACACCATATATTTT. The rearrangement joins TRBV4-3 to TRBJ1-3; D is ambiguous. V was pared by 5 bases and J by 8 bases, with 13 bases between. The CDR3 consists of 13 residues. The V gene's germline CDR1 is LGHNA and CDR2 YSLEER.

V usage is TRBV15 and J usage is TRBJ2-5; TRBD2 is a possible D gene (6 bases). Germline loops: CDR1 LNHNV, CDR2 YYDKDF (reference sequence). V dropped 8 bases and J dropped 7 bases, with 14 bases sitting between them. The CDR3 has 12 amino acids. The CDR3 loop reads CATGGSGGTQYF. The CDR3 DNA reads as TGTGCCACCGGGGGGTCTGGGGGGACCCAGTACTTC.